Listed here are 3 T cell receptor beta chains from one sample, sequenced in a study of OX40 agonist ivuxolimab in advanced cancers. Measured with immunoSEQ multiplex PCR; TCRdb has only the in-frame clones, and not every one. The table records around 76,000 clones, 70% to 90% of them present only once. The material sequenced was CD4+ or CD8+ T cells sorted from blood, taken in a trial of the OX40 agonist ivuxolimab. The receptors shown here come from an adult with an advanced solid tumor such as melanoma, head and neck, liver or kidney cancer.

CDR3 sequence reads: CASSFGVGLLGRGETQYF. DNA of the CDR3: TGTGCCAGCAGCTTTGGGGTCGGACTCCTCGGGAGGGGGGAGACCCAGTACTTC. The chain combines TRBV5-4 with TRBJ2-5; 8 bases line up with TRBD2. The V segment lost 2 bases and the J segment 5 bases; nucleotides outside the gene matches: 17. CDR1 is SGHNT and CDR2 is YYREEE in the germline V gene (reference sequence). CDR3 length: 18 residues.

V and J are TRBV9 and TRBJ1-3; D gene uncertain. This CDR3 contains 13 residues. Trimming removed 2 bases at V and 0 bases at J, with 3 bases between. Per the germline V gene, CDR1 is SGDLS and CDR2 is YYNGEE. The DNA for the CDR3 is TGTGCCAGCAGCGTGCCCTCTGGAAACACCATATATTTT. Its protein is CASSVPSGNTIYF.

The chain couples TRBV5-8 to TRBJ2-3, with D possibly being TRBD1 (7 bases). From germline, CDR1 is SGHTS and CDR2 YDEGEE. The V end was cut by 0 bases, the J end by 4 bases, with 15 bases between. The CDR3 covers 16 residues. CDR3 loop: CASSLAVTGRSDTQYF. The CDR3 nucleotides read TGTGCCAGCAGCTTGGCCGTGACAGGGAGGTCAGATACGCAGTATTTT.